What follows are 23 T cell receptor beta chains derived from one specimen sequenced in a study of breast tumors, draining lymph nodes, adjacent tissues. Samples came from axillary lymph nodes draining the breast cancer. From the multiplex PCR reads, TCRdb called clonotypes with MiXCR, one entry per CDR3 protein. Among fewer than 140,000 distinct CDR3 sequences, 30% were seen once, and the ten largest hold approximately 5%. The sample consisted of axillary lymph node tissue. These receptor sequences come from a female donor with breast cancer. Some clones in this sample may be carry-over from other donors' samples.

This clonotype was seen at least ten times. A single base separates this from a much larger clone, so it may be a read error. J is TRBJ2-7 and V is TRBV28; no clear D. The CDR3 totals 12 residues. Germline loops: CDR1 MDHEN, CDR2 SYDVKM. Trimming pared 3 bases from V and 2 bases from J, leaving 5 bases between. The CDR3 protein is CASSFGTYEQYF. The CDR3, as DNA: TGTGCCAGCAGTTTTGGGACCTACGAGCAGTACTTC.

Concerning this clonotype: As the CDR3 is not closed by the conserved phenylalanine or tryptophan, this likely results from a read error. This chain joins TRBV6-5 and TRBJ1-1, with 8 bases that match TRBD1. Germline CDR1 reads MNHEY; CDR2 reads SVGAGI. Trimming took 6 bases from V and 4 from J; bases not matched to a gene: 7. The length of the CDR3 is 14 residues. The DNA of the CDR3 is TGTGCCAGCAGCCCCGGACAGGGTATCACTGAAGCTTTCTCT. As protein: CASSPGQGITEAFS.

Many counts were recorded for this clonotype. Sequence at one end of the junction differs from germline and may be a read error. The chain combines TRBV6-6 with TRBJ2-2; D unclear. The CDR3 extends over 15 amino acids. Germline assignment: CDR1 MNHNY and CDR2 SVGAGI (reference sequence). CDR3 sequence reads: CASSHSPSGTGELFF. Written as DNA, the CDR3 is TGTGCCAGCAGTCACTCCCCCTCCGGGACCGGGGAGCTGTTTTTT.

This clonotype has ten or more counts. The J gene is TRBJ2-7, the V gene TRBV6-5; possible D gene TRBD2, 5 bases. This CDR3 contains 16 residues. V dropped 0 bases and J dropped 3 bases, with 15 bases sitting between them. The germline CDR1 and CDR2 sequences are MNHEY and SVGAGI. CDR3 loop: CASSYSEGWRSYEQYF. CDR3 DNA: TGTGCCAGCAGTTACTCAGAGGGATGGCGAAGCTACGAGCAGTACTTC.

This chain connects TRBV29-1 to TRBJ2-7; D possibly corresponds to TRBD1 (5 bases). Germline loops: CDR1 SQVTM, CDR2 ANQGSEA. V was pared by 7 bases and J by 6 bases, with 19 bases between. This CDR3 comprises 13 residues. The CDR3 sequence: CSDDRAGCLEQYF. The CDR3, as DNA: TGCAGCGATGATCGAGCAGGGTGTCTCGAGCAGTACTTC.

On this clonotype itself: This CDR3 fails to terminate in the conserved phenylalanine or tryptophan, so it likely reflects a read error. The chain recombines TRBV10-3 with TRBJ1-6; the D gene is possibly TRBD1 (5 bases). Germline lookup yields CDR1 ENHRY and CDR2 SYGVKD. V gave up 9 bases and J gave up 5 bases, with 14 bases separating them. The CDR3 spans 14 residues. The CDR3 here is CAIQGTRDNSPLHS. The CDR3 bases are TGTGCCATACAAGGGACGCGCGATAATTCACCCCTCCACTCT.

As concerns this clonotype: This clone may be a read error of a much larger clone one base away. The rearrangement joins TRBV5-1 to TRBJ1-5; D possibly corresponds to TRBD1 (6 bases). Germline values: CDR1 SGHRS, CDR2 YFSETQ. This CDR3 is 14 amino acids long. Trimming removed 4 bases from V and 10 bases from J, with 18 bases in between. DNA for the CDR3: TGCGCCAGCAGCCCGCTAGGACAGTCCCACCCCCAGCATTTT. It is translated as CASSPLGQSHPQHF. Full variable domain (outside the CDR3, taken from reference TRBV5-1 and TRBJ1-5): KAGVTQTPRYLIKTRGQQVTLSCSPISGHRSVSWYQQTPGQGLQFLFEYFSETQRNKGNFPGRFSGRQFSNSRSEMNVSTLELGDSALYLCASSPLGQSHPQHFGDGTRLSIL.

The gene calls are TRBV24-1 and TRBJ2-2; 7 nucleotides agree with TRBD1. The CDR3 is made up of 16 amino acids. Germline V gene sequence: CDR1 KGHDR, CDR2 SFDVKD. Trimming cost V 4 bases and J 7 bases; bases outside gene matches: 11. The CDR3 is CATSDMRQGPSGELFF. CDR3 DNA: TGTGCCACCAGTGACATGCGACAGGGCCCTAGCGGGGAGCTGTTTTTT.

This clonotype was seen repeatedly, ten times or more. The chain is built from TRBV27 and TRBJ2-7; unclear D gene. This CDR3 contains 13 residues. Germline CDR1 reads MNHEY; CDR2 reads SMNVEV (reference sequence). V gave up 2 bases and J gave up 4 bases, with 9 bases separating them. The CDR3 reads CASSLRKRYEQYF. The DNA for the CDR3 is TGTGCCAGCAGTTTACGGAAAAGATACGAGCAGTACTTC.

This rearrangement joins TRBV12-3 or TRBV12-4 to TRBJ1-4; no firm D call. This CDR3 comprises 11 residues. Trimming pared 5 bases from V and 10 bases from J, leaving 8 bases between. The CDR3 reads CASSGLGKLFF. Here the CDR3 DNA reads TGTGCCAGCAGTGGCCTCGGAAAACTGTTTTTT.

This clonotype was observed a handful of times. The V and J genes are TRBV2 and TRBJ2-7; D is unclear. Between the trimmed V and J ends, which lost 7 bases and 0 bases, there was a span of 10 bases. The CDR3 has 13 residues. Germline CDR1 SNHLY, CDR2 FYNNEI. CDR3 sequence: CASTPGTSYEQYF. The CDR3 DNA sequence: TGTGCCAGCACCCCGGGTACCTCCTACGAGCAGTACTTC.

This rearrangement joins TRBV27 to TRBJ1-2, with a tentative D call TRBD1 (5 bases). Germline V gives CDR1 MNHEY, CDR2 SMNVEV (reference sequence). V lost 8 bases to trimming and J lost 8 bases, with 18 bases between them. This CDR3 contains 13 residues. The CDR3 sequence: CASGGRVAEGYTF. CDR3 nucleotide sequence: TGTGCCAGCGGCGGCAGGGTAGCGGAGGGCTACACCTTC.

There are many counts of this clonotype. The chain carries TRBV7-8 and TRBJ2-3; a possible D gene is TRBD1 (6 bases). Germline loops: CDR1 SGHVS, CDR2 FQNEAQ. The CDR3 loop spans 15 amino acids. Trimming removed 5 bases from V and 2 bases from J, with 14 bases in between. The CDR3 region has the DNA TGTGCCAGCAGCCTGAGGGGACAACACACAGATACGCAGTATTTT. Translation: CASSLRGQHTDTQYF.

The chain carries TRBV19 and TRBJ1-4, with D tentatively TRBD1 (5 bases). This CDR3 contains 13 residues. V lost 3 bases and J lost 8, with 10 bases in between. Germline V lookup: CDR1 LNHDA, CDR2 SQIVND (reference sequence). CDR3 sequence (DNA): TGTGCCAGTAGTATCAGGGAGGGAGAAAAACTGTTTTTT. This sequence encodes CASSIREGEKLFF.

This clonotype was found a few times. The chain recombines TRBV10-1 with TRBJ2-7; 8 nucleotides align to TRBD2. The CDR3 length is 13 residues. Per the germline V gene, CDR1 is WNHNN and CDR2 is SYGVQD (reference sequence). V gave up 5 bases and J gave up 6 bases; unmatched junction bases: 6. In DNA form, the CDR3 reads TGCGCCAGCAGTAGCGGGAGCGGCGGCGAGCAGTACTTC. Amino acids: CASSSGSGGEQYF.

Comment on this clonotype: This may be a read error, as it is one base from a much larger clone. V is TRBV5-1 and J is TRBJ2-5; D is unresolved. CDR1 and CDR2 from the germline V gene are SGHRS and YFSETQ. The CDR3 covers 11 residues. The DNA of the CDR3 is TGCGCCAGCAGCTTGAAAGAGACCCAGTCCTTC. Its protein product is CASSLKETQSF.

In its sample, this clonotype was seen many times. A junction boundary mismatches the germline segment, possibly from a read error. The chain couples TRBV30 to TRBJ2-7; tentatively, D is TRBD1 or TRBD2 (5 bases each). This CDR3 has 12 amino acids. Looked up from germline, CDR1 is GTSNPN and CDR2 is SVGIG (reference sequence). The chain's CDR3 is CAWTRDGGSVGF. CDR3 bases: TGTGCCTGGACCCGGGACGGTGGTTCTGTGGGTTTC.

This chain connects TRBV2 to TRBJ2-2; possibly TRBD1 for D (6 bases). This CDR3 has 15 residues. Between the trimmed V and J ends, which lost 6 bases and 5 bases, there was a span of 16 bases. The V gene's germline CDR1 is SNHLY and CDR2 FYNNEI. The CDR3 loop reads CASSLQGLSTGELFF. In nucleotides, the CDR3 is TGTGCCAGCAGCCTACAGGGATTAAGTACCGGGGAGCTGTTTTTT. The complete variable domain, with remaining parts taken from reference TRBV2 and TRBJ2-2, reads EPEVTQTPSHQVTQMGQEVILRCVPISNHLYFYWYRQILGQKVEFLVSFYNNEISEKSEIFDDQFSVERPDGSNFTLKIRSTKLEDSAMYFCASSLQGLSTGELFFGEGSRLTVL.

In its sample, this clonotype was seen many times. V usage is TRBV20-1 and J usage is TRBJ2-3; no clear D gene. This CDR3 is 15 amino acids long. V was trimmed by 3 bases and J by 2 bases, leaving 15 bases between them. Germline CDR1 is DFQATT and CDR2 is SNEGSKA (reference sequence). The CDR3 bases are TGCAGTGCTAGCCCACTTCGGAGACTCACAGATACGCAGTATTTT. It translates to CSASPLRRLTDTQYF.

This clonotype was counted many times. The genes are TRBV5-1 and TRBJ2-5; D is possibly TRBD2 (5 bases). V dropped 6 bases and J dropped 1 base, with 16 bases sitting between them. This CDR3 region has 15 residues. Germline CDR1 reads SGHRS; CDR2 reads YFSETQ. This CDR3 is CASTPLGVSQETQYF. DNA of the CDR3: TGCGCCAGCACCCCGCTCGGGGTAAGCCAAGAGACCCAGTACTTC.

This clonotype was detected ten times or more. This sequence joins TRBV29-1 and TRBJ1-1, with D tentatively TRBD1 (5 bases). From germline, CDR1 is SQVTM and CDR2 ANQGSEA. The germline V and J ends were trimmed by 4 bases and 9 bases, with 15 bases remaining between them. The CDR3 consists of 12 residues. CDR3 sequence reads: CSVVGLKGQAFF. DNA for the CDR3: TGCAGCGTTGTCGGGCTCAAGGGGCAAGCTTTCTTT.

The chain combines TRBV6-1 with TRBJ2-7; D might be TRBD1 or TRBD2, each matching 5 bases. Germline-derived CDR1 and CDR2 are MNHNS and SASEGT. Trimming stripped 9 bases from V and 3 bases from J, with 15 bases between. The CDR3 is 13 amino acids. CDR3 sequence reads: CARGWGPSYEQYF. CDR3 bases: TGTGCCAGAGGTTGGGGACCCAGCTACGAGCAGTACTTC.

This clonotype was observed at least ten times. This chain connects TRBV28 to TRBJ2-7, with TRBD1 identical over 11 bases. V shed 2 bases, J shed 5 bases, and the junction held 8 bases outside the gene matches. From germline, CDR1 is MDHEN and CDR2 SYDVKM. The CDR3 consists of 16 residues. CDR3 loop: CASSLLRTGGRDEQYF. DNA of the CDR3: TGTGCCAGCAGTTTACTACGGACAGGGGGCCGGGACGAGCAGTACTTC.